Below, 14 T cell receptor beta chains from the same sample are listed, as sequenced in a study of cytomegalovirus exposure and HLA in healthy donors. The table came from immunoSEQ multiplex PCR; TCRdb's copy has only in-frame clones and leaves some out. The data show approximately 76,000 clones, with 94% seen just once and around 2.1% held by the top ten. Sequenced sample: PBMCs. The receptor source for this set is a woman younger than 30 in good health and CMV-seronegative.

J is TRBJ1-1 and V is TRBV30; no clear D. The CDR3 loop spans 14 amino acids. Trimming shortened V by 1 base and J by 6 bases, and 15 bases separated the two germline ends. Germline V gene lookup returns CDR1 GTSNPN and CDR2 SVGIG (reference sequence). The DNA of the CDR3 is TGTGCCTGGAGTGGCGGCCGGAAAGAGGCTGAAGCTTTCTTT. Translated, it gives CAWSGGRKEAEAFF.

This chain connects TRBV6-1 to TRBJ2-7; 7 bases are shared with TRBD1. The junction had 6 bases not matched to a gene; V was cut back by 3 bases and J by 4 bases. This CDR3 spans 14 amino acids. The germline V gene encodes CDR1 MNHNS and CDR2 SASEGT. The DNA for the CDR3 is TGTGCCAGCAGTGAGACAGGGTGGGGGTACGAGCAGTACTTC. Its protein is CASSETGWGYEQYF.

This clone appeared a single time. V gene TRBV6-1 combines with J gene TRBJ2-3; TRBD2 aligns across 7 bases. The germline V gene has CDR1 MNHNS and CDR2 SASEGT. The V segment lost 2 bases and the J segment 2 bases; nucleotides outside the gene matches: 1. The CDR3 totals 14 residues. This CDR3 reads CASSERGDTDTQYF. The CDR3 DNA reads as TGTGCCAGCAGTGAACGGGGGGACACAGATACGCAGTATTTT.

This clone was picked up one time. The V gene is TRBV6-5, the J gene TRBJ2-7; tentative D call: TRBD1 (6 bases). CDR3 size: 13 residues. Germline V lookup: CDR1 MNHEY, CDR2 SVGAGI. Trimming removed 2 bases at V and 3 bases at J, with 8 bases between. The CDR3 region is CASSYGRGYEQYF. The CDR3 coding sequence is TGTGCCAGCAGTTACGGCAGGGGCTACGAGCAGTACTTC.

J is TRBJ2-3 and V is TRBV7-6; 9 nucleotides align to TRBD1. The CDR3 runs to 19 residues. V was pared by 1 base and J by 3 bases, with 14 bases of the junction left unmatched. The germline gives CDR1 SGHVS, CDR2 FNYEAQ. The CDR3 sequence: CASSLEGYAGQGITDTQYF. Written as DNA, the CDR3 is TGTGCCAGCAGCTTAGAGGGTTATGCGGGACAGGGTATAACAGATACGCAGTATTTT.

The V gene is TRBV7-2, the J gene TRBJ1-2; 7 bases map to TRBD1. The germline V gene has CDR1 SGHTA and CDR2 FQGNSA. V was pared by 5 bases and J by 2 bases, with 8 bases of the junction left unmatched. The CDR3 loop spans 15 amino acids. CDR3 DNA: TGTGCCAGCAGCCCATACAGGGGAAGGAACTATGGCTACACCTTC. Its translation: CASSPYRGRNYGYTF.

The chain couples TRBV9 to TRBJ1-4; D ambiguous. The CDR3 is 13 residues long. Germline assignment: CDR1 SGDLS and CDR2 YYNGEE. V was trimmed by 0 bases and J by 7 bases, leaving 7 bases between them. Here the CDR3 DNA reads TGTGCCAGCAGCGTAGGTACAGCTGAAAAACTGTTTTTT. This gives the protein CASSVGTAEKLFF. Filled out from reference TRBV9 and TRBJ1-4, the complete variable domain reads DSGVTQTPKHLITATGQRVTLRCSPRSGDLSVYWYQQSLDQGLQFLIQYYNGEERAKGNILERFSAQQFPDLHSELNLSSLELGDSALYFCASSVGTAEKLFFGSGTQLSVL.

The genes are TRBV5-1 and TRBJ2-6, with 14 bases matching TRBD2. Germline-derived CDR1 and CDR2 are SGHRS and YFSETQ. Trimming removed 4 bases from V and 3 bases from J; junction bases left unmatched: 3. The CDR3 has 17 amino acids. The CDR3 sequence is CASSGLAGGGGANVLTF. CDR3 nucleotides: TGCGCCAGCAGCGGACTAGCGGGAGGTGGTGGGGCCAACGTCCTGACTTTC.

V gene TRBV25-1 combines with J gene TRBJ2-4; maybe TRBD2 (5 bases). Germline V gene data show CDR1 as MGHDK and CDR2 as SYGVNS. V was shortened by 3 bases and J by 7 bases, with 10 bases between the two germline ends. The CDR3 is made up of 13 amino acids. CDR3 region: CASSEWGENIQYF. The CDR3 bases are TGTGCCAGCAGTGAGTGGGGAGAGAACATTCAGTACTTC.

V and J are TRBV7-3 and TRBJ2-1; D possibly corresponds to TRBD2 (5 bases). V shed 5 bases and J shed 3 bases, with 8 bases lying between them. Per germline, CDR1 SGHTA and CDR2 FQGTGA. There are 13 residues in the CDR3. CDR3 amino acids: CASSIRDYNEQFF. The CDR3 nucleotides are TGTGCCAGCAGCATCCGGGACTACAATGAGCAGTTCTTC.

The chain couples TRBV10-3 to TRBJ1-3; 7 bases fit TRBD1. The CDR3 runs 17 residues. CDR1 is ENHRY and CDR2 is SYGVKD in the germline V gene. V lost 10 bases and J lost 0; bases outside the gene matches: 15. CDR3 coding DNA: TGTGCCACCACCCCCTTTGAGGGACAGAGCTCTGGAAACACCATATATTTT. Translating it yields CATTPFEGQSSGNTIYF.

V usage is TRBV11-3 and J usage is TRBJ2-7; the D gene is possibly TRBD1 (6 bases). Germline V gene lookup returns CDR1 SGHNT and CDR2 YENEEA. Trimming pared 5 bases from V and 3 bases from J, leaving 14 bases between. The CDR3 runs to 14 residues. Here the CDR3 DNA reads TGTGCCAGCAGCCCACAGGGTGGGAACTACGAGCAGTACTTC. Its translation: CASSPQGGNYEQYF.

The rearrangement links TRBV28 to TRBJ1-5, with 9 bases that match TRBD1. Per the germline V gene, CDR1 is MDHEN and CDR2 is SYDVKM. V lost 7 bases to trimming and J lost 6 bases; unmatched junction nucleotides: 7. This CDR3 is built from 14 residues. The CDR3 coding sequence is TGTGCCAGCAACACACAGGGGGCGGGTCAGCCCCAGCATTTT. Translated, it gives CASNTQGAGQPQHF.

V usage is TRBV4-3 and J usage is TRBJ2-1, with 10 nucleotides matching TRBD2. Trimming removed 1 base from V and 8 bases from J; junction bases left unmatched: 11. Germline V gives CDR1 LGHNA, CDR2 YSLEER. This CDR3 is built from 17 residues. The CDR3 DNA reads TGCGCCAGCAGCCAAGTATTTAGCGGGGGGCCTCTAGATGAGCAGTTCTTC. This encodes CASSQVFSGGPLDEQFF.